What follows describes a single TCR beta chain. Its specificity is unknown. Terminally differentiated effector memory CD45RA+ cells were left out of the naive CD8 fraction, which was CD45RO-negative and positively selected for CCR7. V was cut by 2 bases and J by 7 bases, with 11 bases left in between. There are 13 residues in the CDR3. These data are taken from a study of shared clonotypes between healthy human individuals. The protocol was immunoSEQ multiplex PCR, while the TCRdb copy is restricted to in-frame clones and leaves out a portion. Here the sample spans about 2.1 million clones, about 94% being singletons. Study findings and constraints: Among the subsets, naive ones generally showed larger estimated richness than memory ones.

What was sequenced was naive CD8+ T cells from PBMCs. The V and J genes are TRBV6-7 and TRBJ1-1; possible D gene TRBD1, 6 bases. TRBV6-7 is an ORF, and what it does is uncertain. The TCR sequence derives from a man between 18 and 35 years old in good health. Some clones in this sample may be carry-over from other donors' samples. CDR3 sequence reads: CASSYGRGLEAFF. The CDR3 nucleotides are TGTGCCAGCAGTTACGGCAGGGGACTTGAAGCTTTCTTT.